This TCR beta chain was sequenced for a study of blood T cell repertoires in COVID-19. About the study: PBMCs, B-cell-depleted T cells, or T cells were the source of the cDNA or gDNA that made up the material.

This clone was counted only a few times. Clones were read by immunoSEQ multiplex PCR, and TCRdb kept only the in-frame ones, dropping some. The repertoire holds tens of thousands of clones, 85% to 90% seen once, with about 7.8% in the top ten. V shed 4 bases, J shed 6 bases, and the junction held 7 bases outside the gene matches. Germline V lookup: CDR1 LNHNV, CDR2 YYDKDF (reference sequence). This CDR3 has 15 amino acids. The specimen sequenced was peripheral blood. The chain joins TRBV15 to TRBJ1-4; TRBD1 agrees at 8 bases. The clonotype comes from a man at least 80 years old with active or convalescent COVID-19. The CDR3 sequence is CATSKDRGEYEKLFF. The CDR3 DNA sequence: TGTGCCACCAGCAAAGACAGGGGAGAGTATGAAAAACTGTTTTTT.